This TCR beta chain was identified during a study of cytomegalovirus exposure and HLA in healthy donors (dated by TCRdb to 2017 to 2019). About the full investigation: The 550 to 750 repertoires of the first cohort and the 120 validation repertoires were produced on the same platform, according to a later analysis. To predict cytomegalovirus infection status, the study combined high-throughput TCR immunosequencing, statistical association of individual TCRs with disease status, and machine learning. The study aimed to test whether signatures of past pathogen exposure could be identified by cataloging public T cell receptors. A separate validation cohort of over 95 different subjects was used in addition to the approximately 700-subject first cohort. The study at large found these results: The authors suggested that the approach could potentially be generalized to other disease states and immunological phenotypes. A later analysis found that TCRs clustered in the first cohort also tended to co-occur in the roughly 120 validation repertoires, with roughly 95% of cluster scores above 0. The validation cohort had no HLA typing available for a later analysis, so co-occurrence within that cohort was assessed over all 110 or so repertoires. In both the original and validation cohorts, the classifier was reported to diagnose cytomegalovirus status with high specificity and sensitivity. Across donors, most TCR sequences were observed very rarely, whereas some public TCRs were present in many individuals. In the study, approximately 150 TCR beta chains were listed as associated with cytomegalovirus. A few of the identified cytomegalovirus-associated TCR beta chains were confirmed in vitro to be specific for cytomegalovirus antigens.

V sheds 5 bases and J sheds 2 bases, leaving 24 bases between their ends. CDR1 and CDR2, per the germline V gene (reference sequence), are SEHNR and FQNEAQ. There are 18 amino acids in the CDR3, from cysteine to phenylalanine inclusive. Of the read, only the CDR3 DNA is kept; its 54 bases are in frame from base 1. The library came from the immunoSEQ multiplex PCR assay. Per the authors' processing: A statistical classification framework was built for diagnosing cytomegalovirus status from the catalog of TCR beta chain sequences. TCRdb retrieved this table from immuneACCESS and kept in-frame rearrangements only. Not all clones are present; in checked studies, unresolved V genes account for under half, and no reason is known for the remainder. The DNA was the basis for D and trimming; V, J and clone size are from that table. For this sample the table gives 150,000 to 200,000 clones, of which roughly 91% were detected only once. The ten largest clones add up to just under 3% of the sample.

In regard to this clone: It has no known antigen specificity. It has no much larger one-base neighbor in the sample; base qualities were not kept.

The donors were included in the validation cohort of 120 subjects, a group kept apart from the roughly 700-subject first cohort. The material sequenced was PBMCs. The rearrangement joined TRBV7-9 to TRBJ1-1; the D gene is perhaps TRBD1, on 5 matching bases. This sequence was found in a man aged 18-30 years in good health and CMV-seronegative. The CDR3 protein sequence reads: CASSPPLGLHVINTEAFF. In nucleotides, the sequence is TGTGCCAGCAGCCCCCCATTGGGACTACACGTGATAAACACTGAAGCTTTCTTT.